This T cell receptor beta chain was identified during a study of CD8+CD57+ T cells in acquired aplastic anemia. Overall study context: CD4+ and CD8+ cells, once sorted, gave DNA averaging about 3 ug.

V lost 6 bases and J lost 0, with 15 bases in between. There are 15 residues in the CDR3. Germline values: CDR1 SNHLY, CDR2 FYNNEI. TCR beta VDJ combinations and CDR3 sequences were profiled from genomic DNA. TCRdb recomputed calls from the reads with MiXCR, one row per CDR3 protein. This sample carries more than 45,000 distinct CDR3 sequences, roughly three fifths of them seen once, and the ten largest clones take roughly 16%. For sequencing, patients were chosen who had shown expansion of CD8+CD57+ cells by flow cytometry. Every patient presented with severe acquired aplastic anemia. At blood sampling, none of the patients had yet received therapy.

The receptor was derived from a human donor with aplastic anemia. This chain uses TRBV2 with TRBJ2-7, with D perhaps assigned TRBD1 or TRBD2 (5 bases each). Sequencing was carried out using sorted CD4+, CD8+, or CD8+CD57+ T cells (not recorded which) from PBMCs. The CDR3 is CASRGERTSSYEQYF. For the CDR3, the DNA is TGTGCCAGCAGGGGGGAGAGGACAAGCTCCTACGAGCAGTACTTC.